The 25 T cell receptor beta chains below come from one sample, sequenced in a study of blood T cell repertoires in COVID-19. Sequencing was performed with immunoSEQ multiplex PCR; in TCRdb, only in-frame clones are kept and a portion is missing. The sample consists of 200,000 to 250,000 clones, more than 80% of them appearing once. Material: PBMCs or T cells enriched from blood (not recorded which). These TCRs come from a man aged 55 to 70 who had recovered from COVID-19.

CDR3 nucleotides: TGTGCCAGCAGCTTAGCTGGGACAGGGGAGGGCACCGGGGAGCTGTTTTTT. Translating gives CASSLAGTGEGTGELFF. This chain uses TRBV7-9 with TRBJ2-2; the match to TRBD1 covers 10 bases. There are 17 residues in the CDR3. V trimming: 0 bases; J trimming: 4 bases; junction bases outside the gene matches: 5. Germline values: CDR1 SEHNR, CDR2 FQNEAQ (reference sequence).

The V gene is TRBV7-8, the J gene TRBJ1-5; D not certain. Trimming cost V 0 bases and J 1 base, with 7 bases left between them. The CDR3 length is 15 residues. From germline, CDR1 is SGHVS and CDR2 FQNEAQ. CDR3 nucleotides: TGTGCCAGCAGCTTAGCGGGCAGCAGCAATCAGCCCCAGCATTTT. Translation: CASSLAGSSNQPQHF.

The chain links TRBV12-1 to TRBJ1-6. TRBV12-1 is shown as a pseudogene. CDR3 length equals 15 residues. CDR3 coding DNA: TGTGCCAGTCGAGGGCGGCCTTTTTATAATTCACCCCTCCACTTT. This gives the protein CASRGRPFYNSPLHF.

V is TRBV7-9 and J is TRBJ2-2; D gene unclear. V was shortened by 2 bases and J by 2 bases, with 6 bases between the two germline ends. Germline assignment: CDR1 SEHNR and CDR2 FQNEAQ (reference sequence). This CDR3 spans 14 amino acids. The chain's CDR3 is CASSLSGNTGELFF. The DNA for the CDR3 is TGTGCCAGCAGCTTATCCGGTAACACCGGGGAGCTGTTTTTT.

The chain has TRBV7-8 and TRBJ2-1; possible D gene TRBD1, 5 bases. Per germline, CDR1 SGHVS and CDR2 FQNEAQ. The germline V and J ends were trimmed by 5 bases and 5 bases, with 13 bases remaining between them. The CDR3 runs to 14 residues. CDR3 nucleotide sequence: TGTGCCAGCAGCCTTCGGACAACTCACAATGAGCAGTTCTTC. Translation gives CASSLRTTHNEQFF.

The chain joins TRBV30 to TRBJ1-6; no clear D gene. V was cut by 4 bases and J by 10 bases, with 11 bases left in between. The CDR3 totals 12 residues. Germline-derived CDR1 and CDR2 are GTSNPN and SVGIG (reference sequence). In DNA form, the CDR3 reads TGTGCCTGGATGCGCAGCGGGTCACCCCTCCACTTT. This sequence encodes CAWMRSGSPLHF.

This chain links TRBV4-2 with TRBJ1-2, with 12 bases lining up with TRBD1. The CDR3 extends over 15 amino acids. The V gene's germline CDR1 is LGHNA and CDR2 YNFKEQ. V shed 4 bases, J shed 8 bases, and the junction held 8 bases outside the gene matches. DNA for the CDR3: TGTGCCAGCAGCCCGAGGGGGACAGGGGGCGACGGCTACACCTTC. Protein product: CASSPRGTGGDGYTF.

The chain has TRBV27 and TRBJ2-3; 9 bases map to TRBD1. V lost 7 bases and J lost 8; bases outside the gene matches: 10. This CDR3 has 14 residues. Germline CDR1 is MNHEY and CDR2 is SMNVEV (reference sequence). The CDR3 sequence is CASKAGTGSVTQYF. The CDR3 DNA reads as TGTGCCAGCAAAGCCGGGACAGGGTCGGTTACGCAGTATTTT.

V is TRBV5-6 and J is TRBJ1-2; 9 nucleotides agree with TRBD1. This CDR3 contains 16 residues. CDR1 and CDR2 from the germline V gene are SGHDT and YYEEEE. Unmatched junction bases numbered 9, after V lost 4 bases and J lost 2 bases. The CDR3 coding sequence is TGTGCCAGCAGCGTGCGGACAGGGGACCTAAACTATGGCTACACCTTC. It codes for CASSVRTGDLNYGYTF.

The genes are TRBV5-1 and TRBJ1-3; 7 nucleotides match TRBD1. V was pared by 0 bases and J by 0 bases, with 3 bases of the junction left unmatched. Germline CDR1 reads SGHRS; CDR2 reads YFSETQ. This CDR3 is built from 16 residues. The CDR3 loop is CASSLEGASSGNTIYF. Here the CDR3 DNA reads TGCGCCAGCAGCTTGGAGGGGGCTAGCTCTGGAAACACCATATATTTT.

This chain uses TRBV6-5 with TRBJ1-5, with D hard to call. V gave up 8 bases and J gave up 6 bases, with 11 bases separating them. This CDR3 is 12 amino acids long. From germline, CDR1 is MNHEY and CDR2 SVGAGI. The CDR3 is CASAGMGQPQHF. DNA of the CDR3: TGTGCCAGCGCGGGAATGGGTCAGCCCCAGCATTTT.

This chain connects TRBV7-9 to TRBJ2-2, with 7 bases fitting TRBD2. Per germline, CDR1 SEHNR and CDR2 FQNEAQ (reference sequence). The CDR3 consists of 16 residues. The V and J ends lost 5 bases and 2 bases, in that order; junction bases with no gene match: 8. CDR3 nucleotide sequence: TGTGCCAGCAGCCAGAGGACTAGTCGAAACACCGGGGAGCTGTTTTTT. Translated: CASSQRTSRNTGELFF.

The chain has TRBV27 and TRBJ2-2; D may be TRBD1 (6 bases). This CDR3 has 15 amino acids. CDR1 and CDR2 (germline): MNHEY, SMNVEV (reference sequence). Trimming shortened V by 6 bases and J by 5 bases, and 16 bases separated the two germline ends. As DNA, the CDR3 is TGTGCCAGCAGCGTGCAGGGACACCTAACCGGGGAGCTGTTTTTT. Translation: CASSVQGHLTGELFF.

V gene TRBV4-3 combines with J gene TRBJ1-4; 7 bases line up with TRBD1. CDR1 and CDR2 from the germline V gene are LGHNA and YSLEER. V gave up 1 base and J gave up 2 bases; unmatched junction bases: 4. This CDR3 is 16 amino acids long. The CDR3 region is CASSQGPRGTNEKLFF. For the CDR3, the DNA is TGCGCCAGCAGCCAAGGCCCCAGGGGGACTAATGAAAAACTGTTTTTT.

The sample holds one count of this clone. The chain joins TRBV9 to TRBJ2-2, with D tentatively TRBD1 (5 bases). The germline V and J ends were trimmed by 1 base and 0 bases, with 10 bases remaining between them. This CDR3 comprises 16 residues. Germline V CDR1 and CDR2: SGDLS, YYNGEE. The CDR3, as DNA: TGTGCCAGCAGCGTATTGACAGAGACGAACACCGGGGAGCTGTTTTTT. Its protein product is CASSVLTETNTGELFF.

The chain has TRBV2 and TRBJ2-2; no clear D. CDR3 length: 13 residues. Trimming cost V 6 bases and J 2 bases, with 7 bases left between them. Germline values: CDR1 SNHLY, CDR2 FYNNEI. CDR3 in DNA: TGTGCCAGCAGGACACAAAACACCGGGGAGCTGTTTTTT. Protein: CASRTQNTGELFF.

The J gene is TRBJ1-1, the V gene TRBV18, with TRBD1 matching over 7 bases. In germline, CDR1 is KGHSH, CDR2 LQKENI. The CDR3 spans 15 residues. The J segment lost 8 bases and the V segment lost 2 bases, leaving 11 bases of the junction unmatched. The CDR3 spells CASSPEIGTVSEAFF. The CDR3 DNA reads TGTGCCAGCTCACCAGAGATTGGGACAGTCTCGGAAGCTTTCTTT.

This clone was detected only once. The chain recombines TRBV6-4 with TRBJ2-1, with 8 bases that match TRBD2. Germline assignment: CDR1 MRHNA and CDR2 SNTAGT. The CDR3 runs 15 residues. Trimming took 6 bases from V and 5 from J; bases not matched to a gene: 9. Here the CDR3 reads CASRRTSGGDNEQFF. As DNA, the CDR3 is TGTGCCAGCAGGAGAACCAGCGGGGGAGACAATGAGCAGTTCTTC.

The chain has TRBV15 and TRBJ1-5; D perhaps matches TRBD1 (6 bases). The CDR3 runs to 16 residues. V lost 0 bases and J lost 7, with 16 bases in between. CDR1 LNHNV and CDR2 YYDKDF come from the germline V gene (reference sequence). The CDR3, as DNA: TGTGCCACCAGCAGAGATCGGACAGCCCTTGGGCAGCCCCAGCATTTT. Translation: CATSRDRTALGQPQHF.

The V call is TRBV10-1, the J call TRBJ2-2; D is ambiguous. CDR1 and CDR2 from the germline V gene are WNHNN and SYGVQD (reference sequence). V gave up 5 bases and J gave up 0 bases, with 13 bases separating them. This CDR3 region has 16 residues. For the CDR3, the DNA is TGCGCCAGCAGTCTTATCCAGGATACGAACACCGGGGAGCTGTTTTTT. This translates into CASSLIQDTNTGELFF.

The chain recombines TRBV18 with TRBJ1-2, with 7 positions matching TRBD1. V shed 1 base and J 6 bases; nucleotides not matched to a gene: 8. The CDR3 extends over 15 amino acids. Germline CDR1 and CDR2: KGHSH and LQKENI. CDR3 nucleotide sequence: TGTGCCAGCTCACCACGAGACAGGGAGGCAAATGGCTACACCTTC. This translates into CASSPRDREANGYTF. Using reference TRBV18 and TRBJ1-2 for the parts outside the CDR3, the full variable domain is NAGVMQNPRHLVRRRGQEARLRCSPMKGHSHVYWYRQLPEEGLKFMVYLQKENIIDESGMPKERFSAEFPKEGPSILRIQQVVRGDSAAYFCASSPRDREANGYTFGSGTRLTVV.

The rearrangement joins TRBV28 to TRBJ1-4, with 11 bases that match TRBD1. The germline V gene encodes CDR1 MDHEN and CDR2 SYDVKM. Trimming removed 8 bases from V and 7 bases from J; junction bases left unmatched: 9. This CDR3 spans 15 amino acids. CDR3 sequence: CASGSPGTGGEKLFF. Written as DNA, the CDR3 is TGTGCCAGCGGGAGTCCCGGGACAGGGGGTGAAAAACTGTTTTTT.

The rearrangement joins TRBV2 to TRBJ2-1; TRBD2 aligns across 7 bases. After removal of 1 base from V and 15 bases from J, the junction contained 3 bases not matched to a gene. In germline, CDR1 is SNHLY, CDR2 FYNNEI. The CDR3 has 11 residues. As DNA, the CDR3 is TGTGCCAGCAGTGAAGAGGGGAGGGCGTTCTTC. Its translation is CASSEEGRAFF.

The V gene is TRBV10-3, the J gene TRBJ2-7; 16 nucleotides agree with TRBD2. The CDR3 is made up of 16 amino acids. Germline V gene data show CDR1 as ENHRY and CDR2 as SYGVKD. J gave up 4 bases and V 4 bases, and 4 bases lay outside the gene matches. CDR3 in DNA: TGTGCCATCAGTGCGGGGACTAGCGGGGGGGATTACGAGCAGTACTTC. Protein sequence: CAISAGTSGGDYEQYF.

The rearrangement links TRBV5-6 to TRBJ2-3; 14 nucleotides align to TRBD2. This CDR3 comprises 17 residues. Germline V CDR1 and CDR2: SGHDT, YYEEEE. The V segment lost 4 bases and the J segment 5 bases; nucleotides outside the gene matches: 9. CDR3 bases: TGTGCCAGCAGCATCGGGACTAGCGGGGGAAGTGGAGATACGCAGTATTTT. It is translated as CASSIGTSGGSGDTQYF.